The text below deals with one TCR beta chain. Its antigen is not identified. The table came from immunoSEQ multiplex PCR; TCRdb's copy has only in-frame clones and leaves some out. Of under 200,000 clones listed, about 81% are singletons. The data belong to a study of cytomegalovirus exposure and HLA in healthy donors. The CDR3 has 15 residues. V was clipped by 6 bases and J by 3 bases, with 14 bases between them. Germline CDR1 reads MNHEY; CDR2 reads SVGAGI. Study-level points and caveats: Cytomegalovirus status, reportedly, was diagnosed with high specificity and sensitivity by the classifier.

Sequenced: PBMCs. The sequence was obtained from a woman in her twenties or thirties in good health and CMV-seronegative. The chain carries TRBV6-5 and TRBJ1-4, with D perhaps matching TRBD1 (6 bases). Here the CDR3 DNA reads TGTGCCAGCAGGACCGACAGGCTTTCTAATGAAAAACTGTTTTTT. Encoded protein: CASRTDRLSNEKLFF.